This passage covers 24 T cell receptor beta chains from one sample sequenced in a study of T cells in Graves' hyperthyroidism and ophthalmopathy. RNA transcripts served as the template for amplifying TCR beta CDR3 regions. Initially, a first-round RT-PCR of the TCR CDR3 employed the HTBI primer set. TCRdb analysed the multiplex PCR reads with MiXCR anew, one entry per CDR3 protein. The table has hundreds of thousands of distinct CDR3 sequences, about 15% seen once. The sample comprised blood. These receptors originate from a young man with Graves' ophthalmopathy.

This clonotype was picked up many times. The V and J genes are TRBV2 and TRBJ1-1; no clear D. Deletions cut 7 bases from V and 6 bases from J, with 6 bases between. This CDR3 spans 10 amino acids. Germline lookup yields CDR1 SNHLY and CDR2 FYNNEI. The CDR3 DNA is TGTGCCAGCACCTCTCCTGAAGCTTTCTTT. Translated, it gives CASTSPEAFF.

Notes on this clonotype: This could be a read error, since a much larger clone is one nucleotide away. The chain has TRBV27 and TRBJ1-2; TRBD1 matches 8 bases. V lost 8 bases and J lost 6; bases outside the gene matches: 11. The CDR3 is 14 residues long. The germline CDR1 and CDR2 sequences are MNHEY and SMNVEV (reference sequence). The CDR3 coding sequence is TGTGCCAGCTGTTCGGTACAGGGGGAGGATGGCTACACCTTC. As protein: CASCSVQGEDGYTF.

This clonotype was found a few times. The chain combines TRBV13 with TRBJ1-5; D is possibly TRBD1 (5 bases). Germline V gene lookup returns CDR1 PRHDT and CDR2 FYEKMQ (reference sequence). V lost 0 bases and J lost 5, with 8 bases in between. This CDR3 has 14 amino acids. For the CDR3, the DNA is TGTGCCAGCAGCTTAGGGGGCAGGGATCAGCCCCAGCATTTT. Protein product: CASSLGGRDQPQHF.

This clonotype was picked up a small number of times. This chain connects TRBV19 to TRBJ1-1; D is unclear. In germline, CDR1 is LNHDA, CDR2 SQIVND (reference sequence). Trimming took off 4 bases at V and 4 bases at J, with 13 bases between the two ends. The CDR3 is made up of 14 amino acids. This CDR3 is CASSRTPLGTEAFF. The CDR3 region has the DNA TGTGCCAGTAGTAGGACGCCACTGGGCACTGAAGCTTTCTTT.

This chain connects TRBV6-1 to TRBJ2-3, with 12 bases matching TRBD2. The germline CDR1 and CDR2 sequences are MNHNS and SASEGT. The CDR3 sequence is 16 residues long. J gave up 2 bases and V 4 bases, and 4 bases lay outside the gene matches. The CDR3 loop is CASSGRTSGNTDTQYF. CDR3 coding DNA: TGTGCCAGCAGTGGCCGGACTAGCGGGAACACAGATACGCAGTATTTT.

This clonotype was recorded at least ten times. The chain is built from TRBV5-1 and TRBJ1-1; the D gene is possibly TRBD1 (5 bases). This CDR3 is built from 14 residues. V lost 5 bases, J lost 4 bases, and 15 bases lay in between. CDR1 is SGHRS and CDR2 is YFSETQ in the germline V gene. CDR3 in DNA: TGCGCCAGCAGACCCGGGACCTCGAGCACTGAAGCTTTCTTT. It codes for CASRPGTSSTEAFF.

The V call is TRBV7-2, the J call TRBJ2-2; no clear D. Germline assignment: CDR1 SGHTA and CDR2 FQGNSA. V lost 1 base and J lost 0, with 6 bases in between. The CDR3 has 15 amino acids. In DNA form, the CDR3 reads TGTGCCAGCAGCTTAGTTCTGTCGAACACCGGGGAGCTGTTTTTT. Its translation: CASSLVLSNTGELFF.

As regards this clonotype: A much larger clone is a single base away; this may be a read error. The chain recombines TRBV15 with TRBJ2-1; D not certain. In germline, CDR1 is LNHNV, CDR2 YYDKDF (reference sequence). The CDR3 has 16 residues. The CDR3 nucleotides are TGTACCACCAGCACCACAAACGACCGGACCTACAATGAGCAGTTCTTC. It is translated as CTTSTTNDRTYNEQFF.

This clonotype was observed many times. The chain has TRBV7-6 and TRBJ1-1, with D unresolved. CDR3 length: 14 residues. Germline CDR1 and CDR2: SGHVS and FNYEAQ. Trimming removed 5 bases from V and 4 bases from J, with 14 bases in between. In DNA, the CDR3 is TGTGCCAGCAGCCCCCACCCTAGTTCCACTGAAGCTTTCTTT. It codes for CASSPHPSSTEAFF.

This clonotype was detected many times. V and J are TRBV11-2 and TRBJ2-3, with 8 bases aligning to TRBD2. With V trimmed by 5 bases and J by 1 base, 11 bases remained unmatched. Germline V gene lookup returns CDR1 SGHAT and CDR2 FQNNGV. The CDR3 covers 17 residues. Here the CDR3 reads CASSPRGGSGGTDTQYF. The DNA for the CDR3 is TGTGCCAGCAGCCCGAGGGGGGGTAGCGGGGGCACAGATACGCAGTATTTT.

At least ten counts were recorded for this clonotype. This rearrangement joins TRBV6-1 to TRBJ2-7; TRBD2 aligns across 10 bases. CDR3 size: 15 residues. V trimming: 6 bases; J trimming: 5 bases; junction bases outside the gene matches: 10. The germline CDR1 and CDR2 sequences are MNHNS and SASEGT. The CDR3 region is CASSLLPSGSHEQYF. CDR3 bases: TGTGCCAGCAGCCTACTGCCTAGCGGGAGTCACGAGCAGTACTTC.

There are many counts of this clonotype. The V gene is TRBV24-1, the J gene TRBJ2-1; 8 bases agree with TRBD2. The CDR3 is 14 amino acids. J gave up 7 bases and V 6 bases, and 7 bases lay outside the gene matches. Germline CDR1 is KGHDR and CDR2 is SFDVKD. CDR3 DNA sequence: TGTGCCACCAGTTCCGGACTAGCTAAGAATGAGCAGTTCTTC. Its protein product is CATSSGLAKNEQFF.

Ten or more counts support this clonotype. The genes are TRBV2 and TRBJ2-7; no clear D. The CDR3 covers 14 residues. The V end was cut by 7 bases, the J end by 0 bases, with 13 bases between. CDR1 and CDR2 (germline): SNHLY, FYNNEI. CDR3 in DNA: TGTGCCAGCACTCTCGGCAGGAGCTCCTACGAGCAGTACTTC. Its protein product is CASTLGRSSYEQYF.

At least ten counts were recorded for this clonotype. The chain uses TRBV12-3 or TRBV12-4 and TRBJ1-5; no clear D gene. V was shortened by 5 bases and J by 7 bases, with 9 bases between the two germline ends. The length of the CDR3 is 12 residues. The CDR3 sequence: CASSIQAQPQHF. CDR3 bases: TGTGCCAGCAGTATCCAGGCCCAGCCCCAGCATTTT.

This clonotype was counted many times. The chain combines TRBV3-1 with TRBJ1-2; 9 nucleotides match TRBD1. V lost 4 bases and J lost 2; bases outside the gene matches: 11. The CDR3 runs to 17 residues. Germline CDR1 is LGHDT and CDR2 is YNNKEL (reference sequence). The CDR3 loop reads CASSPGPDRGVNYGYTF. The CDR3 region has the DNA TGTGCCAGCAGCCCTGGTCCGGACAGGGGTGTCAACTATGGCTACACCTTC.

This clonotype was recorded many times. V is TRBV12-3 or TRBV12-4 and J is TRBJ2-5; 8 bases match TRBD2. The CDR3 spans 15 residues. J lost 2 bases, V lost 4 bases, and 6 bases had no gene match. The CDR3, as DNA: TGTGCCAGCAGTTACGGCGGGGGGAAACAAGAGACCCAGTACTTC. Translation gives CASSYGGGKQETQYF.

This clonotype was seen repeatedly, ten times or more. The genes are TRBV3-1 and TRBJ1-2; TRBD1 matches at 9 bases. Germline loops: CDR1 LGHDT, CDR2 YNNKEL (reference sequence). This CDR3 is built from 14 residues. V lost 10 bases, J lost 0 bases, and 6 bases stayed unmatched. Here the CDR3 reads CATRDRASNYGYTF. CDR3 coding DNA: TGTGCCACCCGGGACAGGGCTTCTAACTATGGCTACACCTTC.

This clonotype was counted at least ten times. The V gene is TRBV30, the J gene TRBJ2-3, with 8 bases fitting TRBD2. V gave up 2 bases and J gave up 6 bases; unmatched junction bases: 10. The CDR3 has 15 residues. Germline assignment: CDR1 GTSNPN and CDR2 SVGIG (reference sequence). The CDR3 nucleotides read TGTGCCTGGAGTAGGAACGGGGGGGCATATGATACGCAGTATTTT. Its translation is CAWSRNGGAYDTQYF.

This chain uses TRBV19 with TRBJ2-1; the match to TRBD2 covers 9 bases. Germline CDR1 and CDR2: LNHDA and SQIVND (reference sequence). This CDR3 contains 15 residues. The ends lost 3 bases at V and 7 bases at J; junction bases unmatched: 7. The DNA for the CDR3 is TGTGCCAGTAGTATGGCCAGCGGGGGGCTGAATGAGCAGTTCTTC. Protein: CASSMASGGLNEQFF. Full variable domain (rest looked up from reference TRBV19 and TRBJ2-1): DGGITQSPKYLFRKEGQNVTLSCEQNLNHDAMYWYRQDPGQGLRLIYYSQIVNDFQKGDIAEGYSVSREKKESFPLTVTSAQKNPTAFYLCASSMASGGLNEQFFGPGTRLTVL.

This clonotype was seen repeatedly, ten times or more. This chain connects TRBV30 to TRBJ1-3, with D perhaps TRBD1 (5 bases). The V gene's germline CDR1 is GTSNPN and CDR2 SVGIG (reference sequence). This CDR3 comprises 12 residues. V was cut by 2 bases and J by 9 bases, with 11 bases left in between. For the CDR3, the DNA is TGTGCCTGGAGTCAACAGGAGCTCACCATATATTTT. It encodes CAWSQQELTIYF.

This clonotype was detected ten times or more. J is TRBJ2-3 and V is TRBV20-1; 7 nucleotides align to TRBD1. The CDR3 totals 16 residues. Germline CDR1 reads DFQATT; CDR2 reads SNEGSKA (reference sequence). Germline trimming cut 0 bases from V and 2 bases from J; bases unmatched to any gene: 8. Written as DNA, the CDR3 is TGCAGTGCTAGAGATCCCCGGGACAGAACCACAGATACGCAGTATTTT. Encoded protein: CSARDPRDRTTDTQYF.

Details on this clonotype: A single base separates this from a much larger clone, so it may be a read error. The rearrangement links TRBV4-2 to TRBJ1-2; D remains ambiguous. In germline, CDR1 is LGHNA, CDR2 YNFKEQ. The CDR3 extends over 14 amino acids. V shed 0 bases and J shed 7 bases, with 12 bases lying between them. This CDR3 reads CASSQESGLGGYTF. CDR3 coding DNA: TGTGCCAGCAGCCAAGAGTCTGGGTTAGGTGGCTACACCTTC.

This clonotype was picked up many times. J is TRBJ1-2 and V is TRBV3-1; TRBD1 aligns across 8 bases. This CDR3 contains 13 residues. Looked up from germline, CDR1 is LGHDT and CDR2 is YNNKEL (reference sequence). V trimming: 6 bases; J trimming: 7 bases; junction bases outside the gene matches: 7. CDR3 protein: CASSHNRGAGYTF. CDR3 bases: TGTGCCAGCAGTCATAACAGGGGGGCTGGCTACACCTTC.

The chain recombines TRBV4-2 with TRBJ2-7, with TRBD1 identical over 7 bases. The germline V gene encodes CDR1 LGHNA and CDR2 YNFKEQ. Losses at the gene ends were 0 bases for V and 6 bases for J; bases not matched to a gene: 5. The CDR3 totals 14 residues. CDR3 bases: TGTGCCAGCAGCCAAGAAGAGGGGGCCGGCGAGCAGTACTTC. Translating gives CASSQEEGAGEQYF.